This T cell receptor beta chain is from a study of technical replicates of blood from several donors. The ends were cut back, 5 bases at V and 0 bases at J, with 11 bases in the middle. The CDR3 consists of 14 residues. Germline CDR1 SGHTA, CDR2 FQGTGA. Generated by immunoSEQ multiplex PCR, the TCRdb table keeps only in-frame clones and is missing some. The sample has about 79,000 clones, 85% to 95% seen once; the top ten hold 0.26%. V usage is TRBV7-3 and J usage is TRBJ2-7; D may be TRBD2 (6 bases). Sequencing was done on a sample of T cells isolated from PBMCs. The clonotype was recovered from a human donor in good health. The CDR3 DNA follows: TGTGCCAGCAGCCCCGGGAGCGGCTCCTACGAGCAGTACTTC. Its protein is CASSPGSGSYEQYF.